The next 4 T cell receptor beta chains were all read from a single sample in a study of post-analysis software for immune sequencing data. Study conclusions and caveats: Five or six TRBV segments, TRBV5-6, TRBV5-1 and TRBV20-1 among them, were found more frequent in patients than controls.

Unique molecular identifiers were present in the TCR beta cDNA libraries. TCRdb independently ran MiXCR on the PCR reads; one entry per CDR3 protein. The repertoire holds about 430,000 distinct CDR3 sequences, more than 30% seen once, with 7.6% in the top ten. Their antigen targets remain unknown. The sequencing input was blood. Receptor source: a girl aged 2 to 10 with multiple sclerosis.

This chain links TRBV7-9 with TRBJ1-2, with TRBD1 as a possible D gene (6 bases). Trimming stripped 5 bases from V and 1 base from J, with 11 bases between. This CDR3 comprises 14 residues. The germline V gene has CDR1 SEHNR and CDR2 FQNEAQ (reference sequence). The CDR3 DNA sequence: TGTGCCAGCAGCCCCGGGGGCAGTAACTATGGCTACACCTTC. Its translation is CASSPGGSNYGYTF.

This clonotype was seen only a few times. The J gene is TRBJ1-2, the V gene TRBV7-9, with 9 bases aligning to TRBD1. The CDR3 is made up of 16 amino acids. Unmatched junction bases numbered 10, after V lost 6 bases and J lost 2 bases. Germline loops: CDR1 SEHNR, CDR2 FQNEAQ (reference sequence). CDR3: CASRGTGNYPNYGYTF. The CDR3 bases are TGTGCCAGCAGGGGGACAGGGAATTACCCAAACTATGGCTACACCTTC.

The CDR3 DNA is TGTGCCACCAGTGATTCACCGGGACTAGGGGTGGGTGAGCAGTTCTTC. This codes for CATSDSPGLGVGEQFF. The chain uses TRBV24-1 and TRBJ2-1; TRBD2 agrees at 8 bases. The ends lost 2 bases at V and 9 bases at J; junction bases unmatched: 11. The CDR3 totals 16 residues. The germline gives CDR1 KGHDR, CDR2 SFDVKD.

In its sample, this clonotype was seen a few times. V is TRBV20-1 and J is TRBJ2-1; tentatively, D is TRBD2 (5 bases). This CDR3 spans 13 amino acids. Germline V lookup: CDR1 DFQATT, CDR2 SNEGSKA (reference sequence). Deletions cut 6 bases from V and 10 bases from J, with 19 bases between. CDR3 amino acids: CSANLAGPGEQFF. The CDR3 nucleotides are TGCAGTGCAAACCTGGCAGGCCCGGGAGAGCAGTTCTTC.